The 18 T cell receptor beta chains given below trace back to one sample, sequenced in a study of blood T cell repertoires in COVID-19 (dated by TCRdb to the early 2020s). The library was obtained by the immunoSEQ multiplex PCR assay. The table was pulled from immuneACCESS by TCRdb, which kept in-frame rearrangements only. Such tables lose some clones; where checked, under half of the loss comes from unresolved V genes, and the rest has no known cause. The sample contains tens of thousands of clones, over 80% of them found a single time. Of the sample, 10% to 15% falls within the top ten clones. The specimen was peripheral blood. The receptors here all came from a human donor with active COVID-19. The donor label of this sample is uncertain.

J is TRBJ1-2 and V is TRBV12-3 or TRBV12-4; maybe TRBD1 (6 bases). V gave up 9 bases and J gave up 0 bases, with 11 bases separating them. The CDR3 has 13 residues. The CDR3 DNA follows: TGTGCCAGGAGCAGGGGCTCTAACTATGGCTACACCTTC. This translates into CARSRGSNYGYTF.

This chain links TRBV25-1 with TRBJ1-2; TRBD1 agrees at 7 bases. The V gene's germline CDR1 is MGHDK and CDR2 SYGVNS. This CDR3 comprises 16 residues. The V segment lost 2 bases and the J segment 2 bases; nucleotides outside the gene matches: 8. CDR3 region: CASSELGTGENYGYTF. CDR3 DNA: TGTGCCAGCAGTGAACTTGGTACAGGGGAGAACTATGGCTACACCTTC.

The CDR3 DNA is TGTGCCAGCAGCGGCGGACAGGGGAACACCATATATTTT. Protein sequence: CASSGGQGNTIYF. The rearrangement links TRBV9 to TRBJ1-3; TRBD1 agrees at 9 bases. The CDR3 has 13 residues. V lost 3 bases and J lost 7; bases outside the gene matches: 2. Germline V gene lookup returns CDR1 SGDLS and CDR2 YYNGEE. The full variable domain, in which reference TRBV9 and TRBJ1-3 provide the parts outside the CDR3, is DSGVTQTPKHLITATGQRVTLRCSPRSGDLSVYWYQQSLDQGLQFLIQYYNGEERAKGNILERFSAQQFPDLHSELNLSSLELGDSALYFCASSGGQGNTIYFGEGSWLTVV.

This clone was recorded a few times. The chain uses TRBV5-1 and TRBJ2-7; tentatively, D is TRBD1 (6 bases). Trimming pared 3 bases from V and 2 bases from J, leaving 18 bases between. Germline loops: CDR1 SGHRS, CDR2 YFSETQ. The CDR3 has 16 amino acids. In DNA, the CDR3 is TGCGCCAGCAGCTGGGACCCTTACAGGGAAGCCTACGAGCAGTACTTC. Its translation: CASSWDPYREAYEQYF. Looking up the rest from reference TRBV5-1 and TRBJ2-7 gives the full variable domain: KAGVTQTPRYLIKTRGQQVTLSCSPISGHRSVSWYQQTPGQGLQFLFEYFSETQRNKGNFPGRFSGRQFSNSRSEMNVSTLELGDSALYLCASSWDPYREAYEQYFGPGTRLTVT.

The V gene is TRBV28, the J gene TRBJ1-1, with a weak D call TRBD1 (5 bases). The CDR3 extends over 14 amino acids. Deletions cut 6 bases from V and 5 bases from J, with 16 bases between. Germline V gene sequence: CDR1 MDHEN, CDR2 SYDVKM. CDR3 region: CASSLPGRRTEAFF. CDR3 in DNA: TGTGCCAGCAGCTTACCAGGGAGGCGGACTGAAGCTTTCTTT. Filled out from reference TRBV28 and TRBJ1-1, the complete variable domain reads DVKVTQSSRYLVKRTGEKVFLECVQDMDHENMFWYRQDPGLGLRLIYFSYDVKMKEKGDIPEGYSVSREKKERFSLILESASTNQTSMYLCASSLPGRRTEAFFGQGTRLTVV.

Details on this clone: A junction boundary mismatches the germline segment, possibly from a read error. The rearrangement links TRBV6-2 or TRBV6-3 to TRBJ2-7; possible D gene TRBD2, 6 bases. This CDR3 is 15 amino acids long. Per the germline V gene, CDR1 is MNHEY and CDR2 is SVGEGT. The CDR3 region has the DNA TGTGCCAGCAGTTACTTAGGACTACGCTCCCACGAGCAGTACTTC. Encoded protein: CASSYLGLRSHEQYF.

The chain is built from TRBV2 and TRBJ1-5, with D possibly being TRBD1 (5 bases). CDR3 length: 16 residues. Germline V gene data show CDR1 as SNHLY and CDR2 as FYNNEI. V was pared by 7 bases and J by 5 bases, with 21 bases between. CDR3 in DNA: TGTGCCAGCACTGGGGGGGGTGGTATTGTCGATCAGCCCCAGCATTTT. This translates into CASTGGGGIVDQPQHF.

The CDR3 DNA sequence: TGTGCCAGCAGTGAAGAACAGGGCGGTGAGCAGTTCTTC. Translation: CASSEEQGGEQFF. This sequence joins TRBV2 and TRBJ2-1, with TRBD1 as a possible D gene (6 bases). Between the trimmed V and J ends, which lost 1 base and 9 bases, there was a span of 10 bases. Germline lookup yields CDR1 SNHLY and CDR2 FYNNEI. CDR3 size: 13 residues.

The chain joins TRBV5-1 to TRBJ1-1; D remains ambiguous. The CDR3 is made up of 13 amino acids. Germline CDR1 reads SGHRS; CDR2 reads YFSETQ. The V gene lost 2 bases and the J gene lost 2 bases, with 7 bases spanning the gap. In DNA form, the CDR3 reads TGCGCCAGCAGCTTTCAGGTTAACACTGAAGCTTTCTTT. Amino acids: CASSFQVNTEAFF.

The table lists this clone with a few counts. J is TRBJ2-7 and V is TRBV7-9; tentatively, D is TRBD1 (6 bases). This CDR3 is built from 15 residues. Trimming stripped 1 base from V and 2 bases from J, with 12 bases between. Germline values: CDR1 SEHNR, CDR2 FQNEAQ (reference sequence). The CDR3 region is CASSLGHRAPYEQYF. CDR3 nucleotide sequence: TGTGCCAGCAGCTTAGGTCACAGGGCCCCCTACGAGCAGTACTTC.

This chain joins TRBV11-2 and TRBJ2-7; 7 positions match TRBD1. V lost 2 bases, J lost 5 bases, and 9 bases stayed unmatched. CDR3 size: 15 residues. CDR1 and CDR2 (germline): SGHAT, FQNNGV. CDR3 residues: CASSLLTGVTNEQYF. Here the CDR3 DNA reads TGTGCCAGCAGCTTACTAACAGGGGTCACGAACGAGCAGTACTTC.

The DNA of the CDR3 is TGTGCCAGCAGCGTCCTAGCGGCGAACACCGGGGAGCTGTTTTTT. Translation gives CASSVLAANTGELFF. V gene TRBV9 combines with J gene TRBJ2-2; 7 bases fit TRBD2. The CDR3 consists of 15 residues. The trim removed 2 bases at V and 0 bases at J, leaving 1 base unmatched. Germline V lookup: CDR1 SGDLS, CDR2 YYNGEE. The whole variable domain, filled in from reference TRBV9 and TRBJ2-2, reads DSGVTQTPKHLITATGQRVTLRCSPRSGDLSVYWYQQSLDQGLQFLIQYYNGEERAKGNILERFSAQQFPDLHSELNLSSLELGDSALYFCASSVLAANTGELFFGEGSRLTVL.

The chain has TRBV5-4 and TRBJ2-7, with 10 positions matching TRBD2. There are 15 residues in the CDR3. The germline CDR1 and CDR2 sequences are SGHNT and YYREEE (reference sequence). V shed 4 bases and J 4 bases; nucleotides not matched to a gene: 8. The CDR3 loop reads CASSPGGTSEYEQYF. Written as DNA, the CDR3 is TGTGCCAGCAGCCCTGGAGGGACTAGCGAGTACGAGCAGTACTTC.

This chain connects TRBV2 to TRBJ2-4; maybe TRBD1 (6 bases). The CDR3 extends over 14 amino acids. The V end was cut by 5 bases, the J end by 3 bases, with 11 bases between. Per the germline V gene, CDR1 is SNHLY and CDR2 is FYNNEI. The CDR3 nucleotides are TGTGCCAGCAGTCCTACAGGGATCAAAAACATTCAGTACTTC. This codes for CASSPTGIKNIQYF.

Only a few counts were recorded for this clone. The chain combines TRBV11-2 with TRBJ1-2, with D hard to call. In germline, CDR1 is SGHAT, CDR2 FQNNGV. The germline V and J ends were trimmed by 6 bases and 3 bases, with 14 bases remaining between them. This CDR3 has 14 amino acids. In nucleotides, the CDR3 is TGTGCCAGCAGAGCAAGGGTTAGCGACTATGGCTACACCTTC. It codes for CASRARVSDYGYTF.

This chain connects TRBV2 to TRBJ2-2, with 9 bases that match TRBD1. V was pared by 6 bases and J by 0 bases, with 2 bases of the junction left unmatched. The germline gives CDR1 SNHLY, CDR2 FYNNEI. This CDR3 contains 15 residues. The CDR3 is CASSRDRANTGELFF. The CDR3 bases are TGTGCCAGCAGCAGGGACAGGGCGAACACCGGGGAGCTGTTTTTT.

The CDR3 loop is CASSRTGGPGRQVGELFF. In DNA, the CDR3 is TGTGCCAGCAGCCGGACAGGGGGGCCCGGCCGGCAGGTCGGGGAGCTGTTTTTT. V gene TRBV5-6 combines with J gene TRBJ2-2; 10 positions match TRBD1. CDR1 and CDR2 (germline): SGHDT, YYEEEE. V was clipped by 4 bases and J by 7 bases; unmatched bases: 16. CDR3 size: 18 residues.

V is TRBV5-1 and J is TRBJ1-5; D possibly corresponds to TRBD1 (6 bases). Trimming cost V 0 bases and J 4 bases, with 11 bases left between them. This CDR3 contains 15 residues. Per the germline V gene, CDR1 is SGHRS and CDR2 is YFSETQ. The DNA of the CDR3 is TGCGCCAGCAGCTTGGAGGGGGGGACGAATCAGCCCCAGCATTTT. This encodes CASSLEGGTNQPQHF.